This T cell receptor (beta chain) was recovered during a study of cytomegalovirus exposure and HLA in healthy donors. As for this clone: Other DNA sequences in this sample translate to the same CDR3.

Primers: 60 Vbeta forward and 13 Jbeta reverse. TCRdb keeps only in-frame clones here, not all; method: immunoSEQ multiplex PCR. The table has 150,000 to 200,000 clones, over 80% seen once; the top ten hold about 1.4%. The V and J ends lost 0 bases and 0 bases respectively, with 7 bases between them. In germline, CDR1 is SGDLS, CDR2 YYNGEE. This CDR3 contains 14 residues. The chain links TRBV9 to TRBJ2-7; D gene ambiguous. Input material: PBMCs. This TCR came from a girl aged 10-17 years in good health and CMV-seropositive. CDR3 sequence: CASSVVPSSYEQYF. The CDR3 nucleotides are TGTGCCAGCAGCGTAGTACCCAGCTCCTACGAGCAGTACTTC.